One and the same sample provided the 3 T cell receptor beta chains below, sequenced in a study of blood T cell repertoires in COVID-19. Produced via immunoSEQ multiplex PCR; TCRdb's table is partial and in-frame only. This sample yields over 200,000 clones, of which 87% are seen a single time; approximately 12% belongs to the top ten. Sequenced: peripheral blood. The receptors originated from a woman aged 18-29 years who had recovered from COVID-19.

V is TRBV3-1 (or the pseudogene TRBV3-2) and J is TRBJ2-5; the D is unclear. CDR1 is LGHDT, CDR2 YNNKEL, per germline (reference sequence). The CDR3 is 16 residues long. The V end was cut by 0 bases, the J end by 5 bases, with 16 bases between. CDR3 residues: CASSQEAVAGMETQYF. The CDR3 DNA sequence: TGTGCCAGCAGCCAAGAGGCCGTTGCAGGTATGGAGACCCAGTACTTC.

On this clone itself: The junction differs from germline at one of its ends, possibly a read error. This chain connects TRBV2 to TRBJ2-7; D is uncertain. This CDR3 has 12 residues. Germline V lookup: CDR1 SNHLY, CDR2 FYNNEI. This CDR3 reads CASRAPSSEQYF. The CDR3 DNA reads TGTGCCAGCAGGGCCCCGTCCTCCGAGCAGTACTTC.

This chain connects TRBV5-4 to TRBJ1-1; TRBD1 matches at 8 bases. The trim removed 3 bases at V and 3 bases at J, leaving 13 bases unmatched. Germline V lookup: CDR1 SGHNT, CDR2 YYREEE (reference sequence). The CDR3 extends over 17 amino acids. The CDR3 sequence: CASSYERTGLRDTEAFF. The DNA for the CDR3 is TGTGCCAGCAGCTACGAAAGGACAGGGCTAAGGGACACTGAAGCTTTCTTT.